This TCR beta chain appears in the sequencing data of a study of beta chain features in type 1 diabetes. Study results and caveats: Shorter TCRB CDR3s, moderately but significantly so, marked every one of the four CD4+ subsets in Type 1 diabetes patients. Overrepresentation of cells with high TCR expression could result from cDNA sequencing.

Trimming pared 7 bases from V and 0 bases from J, leaving 21 bases between. Germline-derived CDR1 and CDR2 are MGHRA and YSYEKL. CDR3 length equals 17 residues. Heparinised blood was drawn once per donor, averaging approximately 0.12 L. CD4+ naive, central memory, regulatory and stem cell-like memory subsets were isolated by sorting on CD45RO/CCR7/CD25/CD127/CD95/CD27. Sorting produced populations that all topped 95% purity. Expressed TCRB transcripts were sequenced, since all the RNA that had been isolated was reverse transcribed. Clones were read by immunoSEQ multiplex PCR, and TCRdb kept only the in-frame ones, dropping some. The profile shows approximately 24,000 clones, about 52% of them singletons. On this clone itself: Its antigen is currently unknown.

The chain has TRBV4-1 and TRBJ1-1; D possibly corresponds to TRBD1 (5 bases). The specimen sequenced was stem cell memory CD4+ T cells from blood. The TCR was taken from a man aged 30-40 years with type 1 diabetes. The CDR3 region is CASTRTGESRMNTEAFF. CDR3 bases: TGCGCCAGCACCCGAACGGGGGAGAGCAGGATGAACACTGAAGCTTTCTTT.